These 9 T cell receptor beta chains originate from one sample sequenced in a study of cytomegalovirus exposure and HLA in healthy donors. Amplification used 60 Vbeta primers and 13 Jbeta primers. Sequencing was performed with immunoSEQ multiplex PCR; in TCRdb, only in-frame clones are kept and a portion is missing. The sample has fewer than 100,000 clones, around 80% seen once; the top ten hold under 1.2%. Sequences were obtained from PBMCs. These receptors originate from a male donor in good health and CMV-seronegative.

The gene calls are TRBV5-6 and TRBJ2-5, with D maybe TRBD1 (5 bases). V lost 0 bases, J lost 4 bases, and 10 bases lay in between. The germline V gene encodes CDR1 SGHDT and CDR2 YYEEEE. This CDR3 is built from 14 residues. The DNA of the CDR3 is TGTGCCAGCAGCTTGGGACAGTGGCGAGAGACCCAGTACTTC. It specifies CASSLGQWRETQYF.

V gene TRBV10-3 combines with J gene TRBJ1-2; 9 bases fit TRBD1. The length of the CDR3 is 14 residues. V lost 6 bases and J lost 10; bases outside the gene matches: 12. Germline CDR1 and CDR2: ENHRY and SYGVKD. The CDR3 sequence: CAISLGQGKKDYTF. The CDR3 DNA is TGTGCCATCAGCTTGGGACAGGGTAAAAAAGACTACACCTTC.

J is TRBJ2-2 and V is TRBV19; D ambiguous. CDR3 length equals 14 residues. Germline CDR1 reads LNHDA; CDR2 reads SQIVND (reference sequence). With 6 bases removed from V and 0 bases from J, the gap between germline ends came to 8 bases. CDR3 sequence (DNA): TGTGCCAGTAGCCCGGGTACGAACACCGGGGAGCTGTTTTTT. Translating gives CASSPGTNTGELFF.

The CDR3 DNA is TGTGCCAGCAGCTTAACAGAAGGGGTTGGGCAGTACTTC. This encodes CASSLTEGVGQYF. The genes are TRBV7-2 and TRBJ2-7; the D gene is possibly TRBD1 (5 bases). The CDR3 sequence is 13 residues long. Trimming left V 2 bases short and J 9 bases short, with 14 bases between. Germline V lookup: CDR1 SGHTA, CDR2 FQGNSA.

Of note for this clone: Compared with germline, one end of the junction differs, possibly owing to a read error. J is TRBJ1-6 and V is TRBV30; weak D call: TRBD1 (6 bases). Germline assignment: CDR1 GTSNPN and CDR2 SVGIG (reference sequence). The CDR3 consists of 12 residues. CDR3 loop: CAWGQTNSPLNF. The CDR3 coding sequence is TGTGCCTGGGGACAGACGAATTCACCCCTCAACTTT. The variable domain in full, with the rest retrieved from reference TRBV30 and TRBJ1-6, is SQTIHQWPATLVQPVGSPLSLECTVEGTSNPNLYWYRQAAGRGLQLLFYSVGIGQISSEVPQNLSASRPQDRQFILSSKKLLLSDSGFYLCAWGQTNSPLNFGNGTRLTVT.

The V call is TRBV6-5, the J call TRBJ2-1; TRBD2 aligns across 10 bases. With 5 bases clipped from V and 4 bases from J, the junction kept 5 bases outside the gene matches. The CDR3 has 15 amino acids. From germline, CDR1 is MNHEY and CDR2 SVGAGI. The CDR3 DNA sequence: TGTGCCAGCAGTCCCAGCGGGGGGGCTTACAATGAGCAGTTCTTC. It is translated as CASSPSGGAYNEQFF.

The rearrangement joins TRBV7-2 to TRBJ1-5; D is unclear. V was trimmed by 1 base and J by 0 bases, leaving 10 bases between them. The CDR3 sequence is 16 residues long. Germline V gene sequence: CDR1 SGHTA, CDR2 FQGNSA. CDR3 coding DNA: TGTGCCAGCAGCTTAGTAGGAGGGAATAGCAATCAGCCCCAGCATTTT. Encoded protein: CASSLVGGNSNQPQHF.

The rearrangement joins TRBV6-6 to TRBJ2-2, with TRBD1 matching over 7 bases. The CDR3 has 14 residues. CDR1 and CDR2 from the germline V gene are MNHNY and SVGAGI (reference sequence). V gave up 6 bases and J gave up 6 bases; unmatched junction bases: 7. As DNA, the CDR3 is TGTGCCAGCAGAGACAGGGAGCGATCCGGGGAGCTGTTTTTT. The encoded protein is CASRDRERSGELFF.

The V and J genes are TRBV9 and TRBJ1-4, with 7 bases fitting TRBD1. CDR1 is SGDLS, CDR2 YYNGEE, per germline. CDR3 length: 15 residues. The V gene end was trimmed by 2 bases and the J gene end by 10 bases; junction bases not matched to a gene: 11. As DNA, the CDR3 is TGTGCCAGCAGCGTTGATAGGGACAGTCACCGAAAACTGTTTTTT. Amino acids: CASSVDRDSHRKLFF.